This TCR beta chain derives from a study of T-cell reconstitution after alpha-beta-depleted transplantation in children. It was with unique molecular identifiers that the TCRbeta library was prepared. TCRdb called the PCR reads again in MiXCR, with one record for every CDR3 protein. Among around 670,000 distinct CDR3 sequences listed, roughly 14% were seen once. The germline V gene has CDR1 SGHRS and CDR2 YFSETQ. Trimming removed 1 base from V and 7 bases from J; junction bases left unmatched: 9. This CDR3 is 18 amino acids long. About this clonotype: The target antigen is unknown.

Study outcomes and limitations: After transplant, at about two months, alpha-beta T cells were reportedly derived from several hundred expanded graft clones.

The sequencing here drew on PBMCs, taken before TCRalphabeta/CD19-depleted stem cell transplant. V gene TRBV5-1 combines with J gene TRBJ2-1, with 15 bases matching TRBD2. The receptor was isolated from a girl under 10 years old with congenital amegakaryocytic thrombocytopenia, due to receive a stem cell transplant. CDR3 sequence: CASSLNGGLAGGWNEQFF. CDR3 DNA sequence: TGCGCCAGCAGCTTGAATGGGGGACTAGCGGGAGGTTGGAATGAGCAGTTCTTC.